These 24 T cell receptor beta chains share one sample of origin, sequenced in a study of OX40 agonist ivuxolimab in advanced cancers. The protocol was immunoSEQ multiplex PCR, while the TCRdb copy is restricted to in-frame clones and leaves out a portion. The data show about 76,000 clones, 84% seen once. The sequencing here drew on CD4+ or CD8+ T cells sorted from blood, taken in a trial of the OX40 agonist ivuxolimab. These receptors originate from an adult with an advanced solid tumor such as melanoma, head and neck, liver or kidney cancer.

CDR3 amino acids: CASTPYRAESEDAQYF. The DNA for the CDR3 is TGTGCCAGCACTCCCTATCGGGCCGAGTCTGAAGATGCGCAGTACTTC. This chain uses TRBV4-2 with TRBJ2-7; D is unresolved. V was shortened by 7 bases and J by 9 bases, with 28 bases between the two germline ends. From germline, CDR1 is LGHNA and CDR2 YNFKEQ. This CDR3 comprises 16 residues.

The V call is TRBV18, the J call TRBJ1-1; D is unresolved. With 4 bases removed from V and 0 bases from J, the gap between germline ends came to 9 bases. This CDR3 contains 14 residues. CDR1 and CDR2 from the germline V gene are KGHSH and LQKENI. CDR3 in amino acids: CASSQTLVNTEAFF. CDR3 in DNA: TGTGCCAGCTCACAAACCTTGGTGAACACTGAAGCTTTCTTT.

The genes are TRBV4-2 and TRBJ2-5, with D possibly TRBD1 on 6 matching bases. The CDR3 has 16 amino acids. Germline values: CDR1 LGHNA, CDR2 YNFKEQ. V was shortened by 0 bases and J by 4 bases, with 15 bases between the two germline ends. CDR3: CASSQEWQGTGETQYF. The CDR3 DNA follows: TGTGCCAGCAGCCAAGAATGGCAGGGGACGGGAGAGACCCAGTACTTC.

J is TRBJ2-2 and V is TRBV30, with a tentative D call TRBD2 (6 bases). CDR1 is GTSNPN, CDR2 SVGIG, per germline (reference sequence). This CDR3 is built from 16 residues. Trimming cost V 8 bases and J 0 bases, with 19 bases left between them. The CDR3 region is CAGGLGKVSNTGELFF. DNA of the CDR3: TGTGCCGGAGGGTTGGGGAAAGTTTCGAACACCGGGGAGCTGTTTTTT.

This clone was seen a few times. The V and J genes are TRBV29-1 and TRBJ2-2, with D unresolved. The CDR3 contains 14 residues. The germline V and J ends were trimmed by 4 bases and 1 base, with 10 bases remaining between them. Germline CDR1 and CDR2: SQVTM and ANQGSEA. The CDR3 here is CSVVPVENTGELFF. In DNA form, the CDR3 reads TGCAGCGTTGTTCCGGTCGAGAACACCGGGGAGCTGTTTTTT.

This clone was counted a few times. This chain uses TRBV2 with TRBJ1-5; 7 bases line up with TRBD1. The CDR3 has 13 residues. CDR1 is SNHLY, CDR2 FYNNEI, per germline. V was clipped by 7 bases and J by 4 bases; unmatched bases: 4. CDR3 nucleotides: TGTGCCAGCAATAGGGACAGTAATCAGCCCCAGCATTTT. This translates into CASNRDSNQPQHF.

The chain combines TRBV14 with TRBJ1-4, with 8 positions matching TRBD1. Germline V gene lookup returns CDR1 SGHDN and CDR2 FVKESK. This CDR3 has 16 residues. Losses at the gene ends were 3 bases for V and 4 bases for J; bases not matched to a gene: 7. CDR3 in DNA: TGTGCCAGCAGCCACGGGACAGGAAACTATAATGAAAAACTGTTTTTT. Protein product: CASSHGTGNYNEKLFF.

This chain connects TRBV11-3 to TRBJ2-2; possibly TRBD1 for D (6 bases). This CDR3 is 15 amino acids long. Germline-derived CDR1 and CDR2 are SGHNT and YENEEA. V shed 4 bases and J shed 6 bases, with 15 bases lying between them. CDR3 sequence (DNA): TGTGCCAGCAGCTCCGCTGAGGGGGAACCCGGGGAGCTGTTTTTT. It codes for CASSSAEGEPGELFF.

This clone was detected once. The chain joins TRBV7-2 to TRBJ2-7; the D call may be TRBD1 or TRBD2 (5 bases each). Trimming took off 5 bases at V and 7 bases at J, with 15 bases between the two ends. The CDR3 is 13 residues long. Per germline, CDR1 SGHTA and CDR2 FQGNSA. The CDR3 sequence is CASSPRGPEEQYF. Here the CDR3 DNA reads TGTGCCAGCAGCCCCCGGGGACCGGAGGAGCAGTACTTC.

The gene calls are TRBV9 and TRBJ2-7; D remains ambiguous. Germline loops: CDR1 SGDLS, CDR2 YYNGEE. The CDR3 length is 13 residues. The V gene lost 3 bases and the J gene lost 0 bases, with 7 bases spanning the gap. The DNA of the CDR3 is TGTGCCAGCAGCGCCTCTAGCTCCTACGAGCAGTACTTC. Protein sequence: CASSASSSYEQYF.

The genes are TRBV11-3 and TRBJ2-7; D not certain. This CDR3 region has 14 residues. V lost 5 bases, J lost 0 bases, and 11 bases lay in between. Germline CDR1 SGHNT, CDR2 YENEEA. The CDR3 here is CASSPPRPSYEQYF. DNA of the CDR3: TGTGCCAGCAGCCCCCCCCGGCCCTCCTACGAGCAGTACTTC. The entire variable domain, with the rest obtained from reference TRBV11-3 and TRBJ2-7, is as follows: EAGVVQSPRYKIIEKKQPVAFWCNPISGHNTLYWYLQNLGQGPELLIRYENEEAVDDSQLPKDRFSAERLKGVDSTLKIQPAELGDSAVYLCASSPPRPSYEQYFGPGTRLTVT.

The chain carries TRBV2 and TRBJ1-4, with D uncertain. Deletions cut 8 bases from V and 7 bases from J, with 17 bases between. Germline V lookup: CDR1 SNHLY, CDR2 FYNNEI. This CDR3 comprises 14 residues. CDR3 nucleotide sequence: TGTGCCAGCCAGGCGAGTTCGGTGGGTGAAAAACTGTTTTTT. It yields the protein CASQASSVGEKLFF.

This clone came up once. DNA of the CDR3: TGTGCCAGCAGCCCCGGGCGGAACAATGAGCAGTTCTTC. Its protein is CASSPGRNNEQFF. J is TRBJ2-1 and V is TRBV7-3, with D hard to call. The length of the CDR3 is 13 residues. V lost 5 bases to trimming and J lost 5 bases, with 10 bases between them. Germline CDR1 is SGHTA and CDR2 is FQGTGA.

V usage is TRBV21-1 and J usage is TRBJ2-3; the table's TRBD2 call for D was not verified on the DNA. TRBV21-1 counts as a pseudogene. The CDR3 runs 13 residues. Here the CDR3 reads CASSTPVTDTQYF. The CDR3 DNA follows: TGTGCCAGCAGCACCCCGGTCACAGATACGCAGTATTTT.

The chain couples TRBV6-6 to TRBJ2-2; 9 positions match TRBD1. Germline V CDR1 and CDR2: MNHNY, SVGAGI (reference sequence). This CDR3 has 16 residues. V was clipped by 9 bases and J by 3 bases; unmatched bases: 11. CDR3 DNA sequence: TGTGCCAGTTCCACAGGGGGCTGGGTTGACACCGGGGAGCTGTTTTTT. This sequence encodes CASSTGGWVDTGELFF.

The chain recombines TRBV7-3 with TRBJ2-7; TRBD2 is a possible D gene (7 bases). V was clipped by 5 bases and J by 5 bases, with 13 bases between them. Germline CDR1 SGHTA, CDR2 FQGTGA. This CDR3 is built from 13 residues. The CDR3 here is CASSQGGGNEQYF. The CDR3 nucleotides are TGTGCCAGCAGCCAAGGGGGGGGCAACGAGCAGTACTTC.

The chain couples TRBV10-3 to TRBJ2-5; D is uncertain. Matching the DNA end better, TRBJ2-7 makes the J call doubtful. Germline CDR1 ENHRY, CDR2 SYGVKD. This CDR3 is 11 amino acids long. CDR3 region: CAISETYEQYF. CDR3 in DNA: TGTGCCATCAGTGAAACCTACGAGCAGTACTTC.

This clone was observed a handful of times. The chain has TRBV2 and TRBJ1-5; TRBD1 aligns across 11 bases. The CDR3 is 13 amino acids. J gave up 4 bases and V 8 bases, and 1 base lay outside the gene matches. CDR1 and CDR2 (germline): SNHLY, FYNNEI. CDR3 amino acids: CASGQGANQPQHF. The CDR3 coding sequence is TGTGCCAGCGGACAGGGGGCGAATCAGCCCCAGCATTTT.

This clone was observed a single time. The chain links TRBV19 to TRBJ2-7; 10 bases align to TRBD2. J gave up 1 base and V 5 bases, and 5 bases lay outside the gene matches. The V gene's germline CDR1 is LNHDA and CDR2 SQIVND (reference sequence). The CDR3 covers 15 residues. The CDR3, as DNA: TGTGCCAGTAGTGATAGACTAGCGGGTTCCTACGAGCAGTACTTC. This gives the protein CASSDRLAGSYEQYF.

The gene calls are TRBV29-1 and TRBJ2-3; 7 bases line up with TRBD1. Germline CDR1 and CDR2: SQVTM and ANQGSEA. The V and J ends lost 6 bases and 1 base, in that order; junction bases with no gene match: 1. The CDR3 contains 12 residues. CDR3 in DNA: TGCAGCGTAGACAGGGGCACAGATACGCAGTATTTT. Translating it yields CSVDRGTDTQYF.

The chain has TRBV15 and TRBJ1-1; D is unresolved. The germline CDR1 and CDR2 sequences are LNHNV and YYDKDF (reference sequence). CDR3 length: 15 residues. Trimming removed 1 base from V and 7 bases from J, with 16 bases in between. The CDR3 DNA is TGTGCCACCAGCAGAGCACGGTCTTTGGACGGTGAAGCTTTCTTT. This codes for CATSRARSLDGEAFF.

V gene TRBV19 combines with J gene TRBJ2-7; D ambiguous. CDR3 size: 14 residues. The V end lost 3 bases, the J end lost 2 bases, and 11 bases lay between the germline ends. Germline CDR1 and CDR2: LNHDA and SQIVND (reference sequence). CDR3 DNA sequence: TGTGCCAGTAGTATGGTAGGGTACACCTACGAGCAGTACTTC. Translation: CASSMVGYTYEQYF.

The rearrangement links TRBV2 to TRBJ2-3; 7 bases line up with TRBD2. CDR1 is SNHLY and CDR2 is FYNNEI in the germline V gene. The CDR3 is 14 residues long. Losses at the gene ends were 2 bases for V and 3 bases for J; bases not matched to a gene: 2. The DNA for the CDR3 is TGTGCCAGCAGTGAAATCGGGAGGACAGATACGCAGTATTTT. Translation: CASSEIGRTDTQYF.

The CDR3 here is CASSLTLYQNIQYF. In DNA form, the CDR3 reads TGTGCCAGTAGTCTAACCCTATATCAAAACATTCAGTACTTC. The V call is TRBV19, the J call TRBJ2-4; D is unresolved. The CDR3 spans 14 residues. The V end was cut by 5 bases, the J end by 5 bases, with 13 bases between. Germline V gene sequence: CDR1 LNHDA, CDR2 SQIVND (reference sequence).